Reported below is one T cell receptor beta chain. The CDR3 sequence is 16 residues long. Unmatched junction bases numbered 8, after V lost 0 bases and J lost 6 bases. The germline CDR1 and CDR2 sequences are MNHNS and SASEGT. This sample is part of a study of technical replicates of blood from a handful of donors. Sequencing used immunoSEQ multiplex PCR; TCRdb keeps in-frame clones, though not all of them. This sample has about 97,000 clones, with about 96% found just once. The sequenced sample consisted of T cells isolated from PBMCs. The clonotype originates from a human donor in good health. V and J are TRBV6-1 and TRBJ2-3, with 8 bases lining up with TRBD2. The CDR3 DNA reads as TGTGCCAGCAGTGAAGCAAGCGGGAGTGTCTCCGATACGCAGTATTTT. Protein: CASSEASGSVSDTQYF.